The rows below give T cell receptor beta chains drawn from one sample of a study of shared clonotypes between healthy human individuals. Some clones are missing from TCRdb's copy, which holds only in-frame ones; the method was immunoSEQ multiplex PCR. The data show 2 million to 2.5 million clones, roughly 90% seen once. The sample comprised naive CD4+ T cells from PBMCs. These receptors were taken from a man between 18 and 29 years old in good health. Some clones in this sample may be carry-over from other donors' samples. CDR3s include the opening cysteine and the closing phenylalanine or tryptophan.

v_gene	CDR3aa
TRBV27	CASGRGLANTEAFF
TRBV7-9	CASSSWTGGRSFNQPQHF
TRBV7-2	CASSLARGRFGIGQFF
TRBV6-1	CASTWGQGTNNEQFF
TRBV5-1	CASSLEGAHGGEAFF
TRBV28	CASSKVETFLSFYEQYF
TRBV19	CASSTLLTGGVEKLFF
TRBV15	CATAGYNEQFF
TRBV7-3	CASSPTGPGYEQYF
TRBV9	CASSAYQGPTTNEKLFF
TRBV14	CASSQRTSGRLTDTQYF
TRBV5-1	CASSLTSGGQTGELFF
TRBV5-4	CASSTGVGQYTEAFF
TRBV2	CANLRDRGTEAFF
TRBV10-3	CAIRGSAGDYEQYF
TRBV19	CASGIAGGVSEQFF
TRBV7-8	CASRGPVEGETQYF
TRBV28	CASSFYPGQVNQPQHF
TRBV30	CAWSQASGEQYF
TRBV10-3	CAITSAETYNEQFF
TRBV27	CASSLLGRLAGGRGAYEQYF
TRBV7-9	CASSLFREDTQYF
TRBV28	CASSSQLPPASGSTDTQYF